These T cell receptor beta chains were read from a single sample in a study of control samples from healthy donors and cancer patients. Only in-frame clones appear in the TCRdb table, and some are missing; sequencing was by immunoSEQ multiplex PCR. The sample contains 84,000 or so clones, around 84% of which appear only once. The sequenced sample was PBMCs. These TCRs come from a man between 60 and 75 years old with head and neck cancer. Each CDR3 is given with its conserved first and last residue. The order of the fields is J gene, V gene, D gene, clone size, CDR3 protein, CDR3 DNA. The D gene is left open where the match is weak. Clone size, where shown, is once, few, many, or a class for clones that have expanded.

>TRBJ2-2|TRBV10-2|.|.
CASSEGGLVDTGELFF
TGCGCCAGCAGTGAGGGGGGGCTGGTTGACACCGGGGAGCTGTTTTTT
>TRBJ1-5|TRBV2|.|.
CASTPVAENQPQHF
TGTGCCAGCACCCCTGTAGCGGAGAATCAGCCCCAGCATTTT
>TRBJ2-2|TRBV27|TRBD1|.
CASSRRTGGDTGELFF
TGTGCCAGCAGTCGCCGGACAGGGGGGGACACCGGGGAGCTGTTTTTT
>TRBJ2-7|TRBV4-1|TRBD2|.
CASSPILAGGSYEQYF
TGCGCCAGCAGCCCAATCCTAGCGGGAGGATCCTACGAGCAGTACTTC
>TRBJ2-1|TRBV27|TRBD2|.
CASSVLAGGRYNEQFF
TGTGCCAGCAGTGTCTTGGCGGGAGGGCGCTACAATGAGCAGTTCTTC
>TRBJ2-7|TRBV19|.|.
CASSIRGREQYF
TGTGCCAGTAGTATACGAGGTCGCGAGCAGTACTTC
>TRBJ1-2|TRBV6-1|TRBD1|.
CASSDLSRDRGYGYTF
TGTGCCAGCAGTGATTTATCTCGGGACAGGGGCTATGGCTACACCTTC
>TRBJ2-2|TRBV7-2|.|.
CASSLGWGGYANTGELFF
TGTGCCAGCAGCTTAGGGTGGGGCGGATACGCGAACACCGGGGAGCTGTTTTTT
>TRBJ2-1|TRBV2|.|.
CAGKVYNEQFF
TGTGCCGGCAAGGTCTACAATGAGCAGTTCTTC
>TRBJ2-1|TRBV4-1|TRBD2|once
CASSRIGLAGGYEQFF
TGCGCCAGCAGCCGGATCGGACTAGCGGGCGGATATGAGCAGTTCTTC
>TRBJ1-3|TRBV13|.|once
CASSYDSGNTIYF
TGTGCCAGCAGCTACGACTCTGGAAACACCATATATTTT
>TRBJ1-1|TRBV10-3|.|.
CATKNTEAFF
TGTGCCACCAAAAACACTGAAGCTTTCTTT
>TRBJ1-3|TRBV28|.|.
CASIQAFSADGSGNTIYF
TGTGCCAGCATTCAGGCGTTTTCGGCAGACGGATCTGGAAACACCATATATTTT
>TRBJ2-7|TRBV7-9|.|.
CASSFIVLRESAYEQYF
TGTGCCAGCAGCTTTATAGTCCTACGGGAGTCTGCCTACGAGCAGTACTTC
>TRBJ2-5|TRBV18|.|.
CASSPGTLVPQYF
TGTGCCAGCTCCCCCGGGACTCTCGTGCCCCAGTACTTC
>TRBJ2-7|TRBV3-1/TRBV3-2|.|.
CASSQDPGPYEQYF
TGTGCCAGCAGCCAAGACCCTGGACCGTACGAGCAGTACTTC
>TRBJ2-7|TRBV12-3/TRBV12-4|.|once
CASSRTGSSEQYF
TGTGCCAGCAGCCGAACAGGGAGTTCCGAGCAGTACTTC
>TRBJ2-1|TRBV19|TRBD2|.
CASSHGGSSGNEQFF
TGTGCCAGTAGTCATGGCGGGAGCTCTGGCAATGAGCAGTTCTTC
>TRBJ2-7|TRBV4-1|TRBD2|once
CASSQLAGRYEQYF
TGCGCCAGCAGCCAACTAGCGGGTCGCTACGAGCAGTACTTC
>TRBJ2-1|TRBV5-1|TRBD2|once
CASSSTSGKGNEQFF
TGCGCCAGCAGCTCCACTAGCGGGAAGGGCAATGAGCAGTTCTTC
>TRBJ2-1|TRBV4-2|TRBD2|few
CASSQVGLAVYNEQFF
TGTGCCAGCAGCCAAGTCGGACTAGCAGTGTACAATGAGCAGTTCTTC
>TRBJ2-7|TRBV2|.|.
CASSGSPYEQYF
TGTGCCAGCAGTGGTTCCCCCTACGAGCAGTACTTC